The 20 T cell receptor beta chains given below trace back to one sample, sequenced in a study of control samples from healthy donors and cancer patients. Generated by immunoSEQ multiplex PCR, the TCRdb table keeps only in-frame clones and is missing some. Of about 220,000 clones detected, just under 95% appear once; the ten largest clones hold about 1.6%. Material for sequencing was blood. The receptors come from a man between 45 and 60 years old in good health.

The CDR3 DNA follows: TGTGCCACCCAATGGAGGGCAGGGAGGAATCAGCCCCAGCATTTT. Encoded protein: CATQWRAGRNQPQHF. V is TRBV28 and J is TRBJ1-5, with D possibly being TRBD1 (5 bases). The CDR3 has 15 residues. V was pared by 10 bases and J by 4 bases, with 20 bases between. CDR1 MDHEN and CDR2 SYDVKM come from the germline V gene.

The chain has TRBV2 and TRBJ2-1; D uncertain. The germline V and J ends were trimmed by 3 bases and 0 bases, with 12 bases remaining between them. Germline V gene lookup returns CDR1 SNHLY and CDR2 FYNNEI. CDR3 length: 16 residues. In nucleotides, the CDR3 is TGTGCCAGCAGTGATATAAATCAGCGCTCCTACAATGAGCAGTTCTTC. It translates to CASSDINQRSYNEQFF. The whole variable domain, filled in from reference TRBV2 and TRBJ2-1, reads EPEVTQTPSHQVTQMGQEVILRCVPISNHLYFYWYRQILGQKVEFLVSFYNNEISEKSEIFDDQFSVERPDGSNFTLKIRSTKLEDSAMYFCASSDINQRSYNEQFFGPGTRLTVL.

V is TRBV6-1 and J is TRBJ2-1, with TRBD2 matching 8 bases. In germline, CDR1 is MNHNS, CDR2 SASEGT. CDR3 size: 16 residues. The junction had 9 bases not matched to a gene; V was cut back by 4 bases and J by 4 bases. The CDR3 DNA follows: TGTGCCAGCAGTGGTAGGAGGGCGGGGGGTTACAATGAGCAGTTCTTC. Protein sequence: CASSGRRAGGYNEQFF.

This clone was found once. The chain is built from TRBV6-1 and TRBJ1-4; D is ambiguous. Germline V gene sequence: CDR1 MNHNS, CDR2 SASEGT. V was cut by 2 bases and J by 8 bases, with 15 bases left in between. The CDR3 is 15 amino acids. The CDR3: CASSERAAEGEKLFF. In DNA form, the CDR3 reads TGTGCCAGCAGTGAACGGGCCGCCGAGGGCGAAAAACTGTTTTTT.

The chain combines TRBV7-6 with TRBJ1-1; no definite D call. The CDR3 loop spans 13 amino acids. Germline-derived CDR1 and CDR2 are SGHVS and FNYEAQ. The ends were cut back, 5 bases at V and 1 base at J, with 8 bases in the middle. In DNA form, the CDR3 reads TGTGCCAGCAGCCCCCGCGGGAACACTGAAGCTTTCTTT. Translating gives CASSPRGNTEAFF.

The rearrangement links TRBV4-2 to TRBJ2-7, with unresolved D. CDR3 size: 14 residues. CDR1 and CDR2 (germline): LGHNA, YNFKEQ. The V end lost 0 bases, the J end lost 0 bases, and 6 bases lay between the germline ends. The CDR3, as DNA: TGTGCCAGCAGCCAAGATCTAGGCTCCTACGAGCAGTACGTC. This encodes CASSQDLGSYEQYV.

The chain employs TRBV7-2 and TRBJ1-3, with a tentative D call TRBD1 (6 bases). The CDR3 sequence is 16 residues long. The germline gives CDR1 SGHTA, CDR2 FQGNSA. The germline V and J ends were trimmed by 10 bases and 0 bases, with 19 bases remaining between them. The CDR3 sequence: CATSWTAQNSGNTIYF. The CDR3 DNA sequence: TGTGCCACATCCTGGACAGCCCAAAACTCTGGAAACACCATATATTTT.

The count of this clone is one. This rearrangement joins TRBV5-5 to TRBJ1-2; D is possibly TRBD1 (6 bases). The CDR3 sequence is 12 residues long. Trimming took 0 bases from V and 7 from J, leaving 7 bases between them. Per the germline V gene, CDR1 is SGHKS and CDR2 is YYEKEE (reference sequence). DNA of the CDR3: TGTGCCAGCAGCTTGGAGGGGGGTGGCTACACCTTC. This translates into CASSLEGGGYTF.

This chain connects TRBV9 to TRBJ2-2, with TRBD1 identical over 8 bases. Germline V gene sequence: CDR1 SGDLS, CDR2 YYNGEE. The CDR3 is made up of 14 amino acids. The J segment lost 4 bases and the V segment lost 2 bases, leaving 1 base of the junction unmatched. CDR3 loop: CASSVQGATGELFF. CDR3 sequence (DNA): TGTGCCAGCAGCGTCCAGGGGGCCACCGGGGAGCTGTTTTTT.

The chain couples TRBV6-8 to TRBJ1-5; D uncertain. Germline V gene lookup returns CDR1 MNHGY and CDR2 SAAAGT. The CDR3 sequence is 15 residues long. The V end lost 2 bases, the J end lost 5 bases, and 13 bases lay between the germline ends. DNA of the CDR3: TGTGCCAGCAGTTACACACCCAGGTACCATCAGCCCCAGCATTTT. Amino acids: CASSYTPRYHQPQHF.

In DNA, the CDR3 is TGCGCCAGCGGCGACGGGGCGGCGGATACGCAGTATTTT. Translated: CASGDGAADTQYF. V and J are TRBV5-1 and TRBJ2-3; the D gene could be TRBD1 or TRBD2 (5 bases each). Between the trimmed V and J ends, which lost 7 bases and 6 bases, there was a span of 15 bases. This CDR3 spans 13 amino acids. Germline-derived CDR1 and CDR2 are SGHRS and YFSETQ. Filled out from reference TRBV5-1 and TRBJ2-3, the complete variable domain reads KAGVTQTPRYLIKTRGQQVTLSCSPISGHRSVSWYQQTPGQGLQFLFEYFSETQRNKGNFPGRFSGRQFSNSRSEMNVSTLELGDSALYLCASGDGAADTQYFGPGTRLTVL.

This chain uses TRBV6-1 with TRBJ1-5; 7 nucleotides agree with TRBD1. V gave up 2 bases and J gave up 7 bases; unmatched junction bases: 5. The CDR3 length is 14 residues. Germline CDR1 MNHNS, CDR2 SASEGT. CDR3 bases: TGTGCCAGCAGTGAAACAGGGGCACCCCAGCCCCAGCATTTT. Translated, it gives CASSETGAPQPQHF.

This clone has a single count. The V and J genes are TRBV28 and TRBJ1-5; tentative D call: TRBD1 (5 bases). The CDR3 loop spans 19 amino acids. Germline CDR1 and CDR2: MDHEN and SYDVKM. V was shortened by 2 bases and J by 3 bases, with 23 bases between the two germline ends. In nucleotides, the CDR3 is TGTGCCAGCAGTTTACTTCAGGGAACCTTACTTAATAACAATCAGCCCCAGCATTTT. Protein sequence: CASSLLQGTLLNNNQPQHF.

The chain carries TRBV27 and TRBJ2-3; D might be TRBD2 (5 bases). Trimming pared 1 base from V and 4 bases from J, leaving 6 bases between. The CDR3 has 13 amino acids. Germline V gene data show CDR1 as MNHEY and CDR2 as SMNVEV (reference sequence). The CDR3 is CASSLWRPDTQYF. The CDR3 region has the DNA TGTGCCAGCAGTTTATGGAGGCCAGATACGCAGTATTTT.

The gene calls are TRBV7-7 and TRBJ2-1; 11 bases fit TRBD2. V trimming: 5 bases; J trimming: 4 bases; junction bases outside the gene matches: 7. CDR1 and CDR2 (germline): SSHAT, FNYEAQ (reference sequence). The CDR3 has 16 residues. DNA of the CDR3: TGTGCCAGCAGCCCCGCCCGGACTAGCGGGTACAATGAGCAGTTCTTC. Its protein is CASSPARTSGYNEQFF.

This chain uses TRBV28 with TRBJ1-5; no firm D call. Per the germline V gene, CDR1 is MDHEN and CDR2 is SYDVKM. The CDR3 consists of 18 residues. V was trimmed by 7 bases and J by 0 bases, leaving 22 bases between them. The CDR3 DNA reads as TGTGCCAGCACCGCCACTTTCGTGGGCTGGGTTAGCAATCAGCCCCAGCATTTT. Its translation is CASTATFVGWVSNQPQHF.

The CDR3 coding sequence is TGTGCCAGCAGCGTAGGTTGGGGCGCGGGTGGGGCCAACGTCCTGACTTTC. Its translation is CASSVGWGAGGANVLTF. The chain uses TRBV9 and TRBJ2-6; D possibly matches TRBD1 or TRBD2 (5 bases each). Germline values: CDR1 SGDLS, CDR2 YYNGEE. Trimming pared 0 bases from V and 3 bases from J, leaving 13 bases between. The length of the CDR3 is 17 residues.

This chain joins TRBV2 and TRBJ1-1; D ambiguous. Germline V lookup: CDR1 SNHLY, CDR2 FYNNEI. This CDR3 is built from 13 residues. With 8 bases removed from V and 1 base from J, the gap between germline ends came to 11 bases. The CDR3: CASEDEANTEAFF. For the CDR3, the DNA is TGTGCCAGCGAGGACGAAGCGAACACTGAAGCTTTCTTT.

The V call is TRBV29-1, the J call TRBJ2-7; the D is unclear. V was clipped by 0 bases and J by 4 bases, with 10 bases between them. The germline V gene encodes CDR1 SQVTM and CDR2 ANQGSEA. This CDR3 has 13 amino acids. CDR3 in amino acids: CSVEDGTQYEQYF. CDR3 sequence (DNA): TGCAGCGTTGAAGATGGCACTCAATACGAGCAGTACTTC.

J is TRBJ1-5 and V is TRBV5-1; D is unclear. CDR1 and CDR2 (germline): SGHRS, YFSETQ. Trimming left V 3 bases short and J 2 bases short, with 6 bases between. The length of the CDR3 is 13 residues. This chain's CDR3 is CASSSEGNQPQHF. The CDR3 nucleotides read TGCGCCAGCAGCTCGGAAGGCAATCAGCCCCAGCATTTT.